These 9 T cell receptor beta chains came from one sample sequenced in a study of shared clonotypes between healthy human individuals. Generated by immunoSEQ multiplex PCR, the TCRdb table keeps only in-frame clones and is missing some. The sample yields roughly 760,000 clones, around two thirds seen once. The sequenced sample was memory CD4+ T cells sorted from blood. Subset indicated: CD45RA-negative fraction. The receptor source for this set is a woman aged 25 to 45 in good health.

In this sample, this clone turned up a few times. The chain joins TRBV5-1 to TRBJ2-1, with D perhaps TRBD2 (6 bases). Germline assignment: CDR1 SGHRS and CDR2 YFSETQ. V lost 0 bases, J lost 8 bases, and 15 bases lay in between. The CDR3 is 15 residues long. The chain's CDR3 is CASSLESGAEHEQFF. The DNA of the CDR3 is TGCGCCAGCAGCTTGGAGTCGGGAGCAGAGCATGAGCAGTTCTTC.

J is TRBJ1-5 and V is TRBV19, with D possibly TRBD1 on 5 matching bases. The CDR3 sequence is 17 residues long. Trimming pared 5 bases from V and 5 bases from J, leaving 22 bases between. The V gene's germline CDR1 is LNHDA and CDR2 SQIVND (reference sequence). CDR3 residues: CASSFRLKGRPDQPQHF. For the CDR3, the DNA is TGTGCCAGTAGTTTCCGCTTGAAGGGACGGCCAGATCAGCCCCAGCATTTT.

V usage is TRBV6-6 and J usage is TRBJ1-4; D possibly corresponds to TRBD1 (5 bases). Trimming left V 6 bases short and J 0 bases short, with 8 bases between. The CDR3 extends over 14 amino acids. Germline loops: CDR1 MNHNY, CDR2 SVGAGI (reference sequence). CDR3 residues: CASRPTATNEKLFF. The CDR3 DNA sequence: TGTGCCAGCAGGCCGACAGCAACTAATGAAAAACTGTTTTTT.

A note on this clone: Other DNA sequences within the sample encode an identical CDR3. The gene calls are TRBV5-1 and TRBJ2-1; 12 nucleotides align to TRBD2. Germline CDR1 and CDR2: SGHRS and YFSETQ. V lost 4 bases to trimming and J lost 5 bases; unmatched junction nucleotides: 4. CDR3 length: 15 amino acids. The DNA for the CDR3 is TGCGCCAGCAGCGCAACTAGCGGGGGGCACAATGAGCAGTTCTTC. Its translation is CASSATSGGHNEQFF.

This clone occurred many times. No conserved phenylalanine or tryptophan is present at the end of the CDR3, so a read error is the likely explanation. The DNA is omitted, as the CDR3 cannot be located on it reliably, and the CDR3 follows TCRdb's listing. V and J are TRBV6-5 and TRBJ1-3; no DNA check was done on the table's D call, TRBD1. Germline V gives CDR1 MNHEY, CDR2 SVGAGI. The CDR3 is 8 residues long, ends included. The CDR3 is CASTGPKL.

The rearrangement uses TRBV28 and TRBJ2-3, with 9 positions matching TRBD2. V lost 7 bases, J lost 5 bases, and 10 bases stayed unmatched. The CDR3 is 15 amino acids. CDR1 and CDR2 (germline): MDHEN, SYDVKM. The CDR3 bases are TGTGCCAGCAAGATCGGCGGGAGGGCCGTAGATACGCAGTATTTT. This codes for CASKIGGRAVDTQYF. Based on the CDR3 plus reference TRBV28 and TRBJ2-3, the full variable domain is DVKVTQSSRYLVKRTGEKVFLECVQDMDHENMFWYRQDPGLGLRLIYFSYDVKMKEKGDIPEGYSVSREKKERFSLILESASTNQTSMYLCASKIGGRAVDTQYFGPGTRLTVL.

This clone appeared a single time. The chain has TRBV7-3 and TRBJ2-7; D ambiguous. Trimming cost V 6 bases and J 3 bases, with 18 bases left between them. The CDR3 consists of 15 residues. The germline V gene has CDR1 SGHTA and CDR2 FQGTGA. CDR3: CASSPDGRLIYEQYF. In DNA form, the CDR3 reads TGTGCCAGCAGTCCCGACGGCCGACTTATCTACGAGCAGTACTTC.

This chain uses TRBV9 with TRBJ2-4, with D perhaps matching TRBD1 (5 bases). CDR1 and CDR2 from the germline V gene are SGDLS and YYNGEE. The CDR3 is 14 residues long. Trimming left V 0 bases short and J 1 base short, with 5 bases between. The CDR3 protein is CASSVGGAKNIQYF. CDR3 coding DNA: TGTGCCAGCAGCGTAGGGGGCGCCAAAAACATTCAGTACTTC.

The gene calls are TRBV9 and TRBJ2-3, with TRBD2 matching 10 bases. Germline V gives CDR1 SGDLS, CDR2 YYNGEE. This CDR3 has 15 amino acids. Trimming cost V 2 bases and J 4 bases; bases outside gene matches: 4. In nucleotides, the CDR3 is TGTGCCAGCAGCGTCAGCGGGAGGGCCCCAGATACGCAGTATTTT. This translates into CASSVSGRAPDTQYF.